This T cell receptor (beta chain) was found in a study of Ad26.COV2.S vaccination and SARS-CoV-2 variants. The data were produced by immunoSEQ multiplex PCR, yet TCRdb's version contains in-frame clones alone and is incomplete. The table has 400,000 or so clones, 75% to 90% seen once. Treatment defined: some 19 received Ad26.COV2.S at low or high dose, single or two shots; about five received placebo; per-sample allocation not given. All samples were drawn on day 63, counting from the first vaccine or placebo injection. An adult aged 18-55 years in Boston served as the donor. Trimming pared 6 bases from V and 8 bases from J, leaving 11 bases between. The CDR3 sequence is 12 residues long. The germline CDR1 and CDR2 sequences are MNHEY and SVGAGI.

The input for sequencing was peripheral blood, taken in a trial of Ad26.COV2.S vaccine versus placebo. The chain combines TRBV6-5 with TRBJ2-1; unclear D gene. This receptor was obtained from a person aged 18-65 years who received the Ad26.COV2.S COVID-19 vaccine or a placebo. The CDR3 here is CASRSGVYEQFF. DNA for the CDR3: TGTGCCAGCAGGAGTGGTGTCTATGAGCAGTTCTTC.